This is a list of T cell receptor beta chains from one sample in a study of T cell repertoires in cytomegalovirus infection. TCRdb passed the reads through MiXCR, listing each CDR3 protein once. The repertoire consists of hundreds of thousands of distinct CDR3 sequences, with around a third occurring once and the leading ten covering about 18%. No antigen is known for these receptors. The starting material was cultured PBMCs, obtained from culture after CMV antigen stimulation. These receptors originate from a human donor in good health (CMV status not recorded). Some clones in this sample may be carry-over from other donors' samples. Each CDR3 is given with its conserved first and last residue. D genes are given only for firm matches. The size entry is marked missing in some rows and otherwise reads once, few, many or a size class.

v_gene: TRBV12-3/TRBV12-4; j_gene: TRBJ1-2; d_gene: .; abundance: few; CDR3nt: TGTGCCAGCAGTCCCGTGGTGGCCGGGAGCCGCTATGGCTACACCTTC; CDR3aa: CASSPVVAGSRYGYTF
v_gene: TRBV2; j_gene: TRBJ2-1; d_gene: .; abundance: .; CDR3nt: TGTGCCGGCCAAAAGCCGTCCTACAATGAGCAGTTCTTC; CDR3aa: CAGQKPSYNEQFF
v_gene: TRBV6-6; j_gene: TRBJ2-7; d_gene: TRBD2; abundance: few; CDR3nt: TGTGCCAGCAGTATTAGCGGGGGCTCCGCTGGGCAGTACTTC; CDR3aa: CASSISGGSAGQYF
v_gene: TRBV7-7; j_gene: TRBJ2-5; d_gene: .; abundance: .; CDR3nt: TGTGCCAGCAGCCACGGAGGGGAGACCCAGTACTTC; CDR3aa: CASSHGGETQYF
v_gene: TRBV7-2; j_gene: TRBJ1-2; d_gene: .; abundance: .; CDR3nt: TGTGCCAGCAGCTCCTCCGTGGGACAAAACTATGGCTACACCTTC; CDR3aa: CASSSSVGQNYGYTF
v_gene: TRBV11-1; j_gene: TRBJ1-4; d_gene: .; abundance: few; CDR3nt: TGTGCCAGCAGCAACCCTGGGGGACGGAAACTGTTTTTT; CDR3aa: CASSNPGGRKLFF
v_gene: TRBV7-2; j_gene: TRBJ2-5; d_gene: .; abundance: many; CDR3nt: TGTGCCAGCAGCTTTAGGGGTAGAGAAGAGACCCAGTACTTC; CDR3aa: CASSFRGREETQYF
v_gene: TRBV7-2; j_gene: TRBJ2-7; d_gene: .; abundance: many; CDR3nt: TGTGCCAGCAGCCAAGGGATGGACTCCTACGAGCAGTACTTC; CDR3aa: CASSQGMDSYEQYF
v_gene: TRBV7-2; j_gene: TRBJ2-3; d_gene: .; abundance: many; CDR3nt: TGTGCCAGCAGCCCAGGACTGGGTTTCGATACGCAGTATTTT; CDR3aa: CASSPGLGFDTQYF
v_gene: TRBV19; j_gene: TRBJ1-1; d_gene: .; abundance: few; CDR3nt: TGTGCCAGTAGTATGTCGTCTGTCCCTTCCATGAACACTGAAGCTTTCTTT; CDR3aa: CASSMSSVPSMNTEAFF
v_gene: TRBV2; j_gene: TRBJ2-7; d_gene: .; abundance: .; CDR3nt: TGTGCCAGCAGTGCACAGGTCGAGCAGTACTTC; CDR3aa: CASSAQVEQYF
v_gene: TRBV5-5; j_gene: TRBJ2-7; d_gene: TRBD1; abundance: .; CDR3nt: TGTGCCAGCAGCTCAGACCCGAGACAGGGGGCGAAAAGCTCCTACGAGCAGTACTTC; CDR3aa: CASSSDPRQGAKSSYEQYF
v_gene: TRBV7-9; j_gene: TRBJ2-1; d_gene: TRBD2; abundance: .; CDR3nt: TGTGCCAGCAGCCGGGGGGGAACGACCAATGAGCAGTTCTTC; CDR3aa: CASSRGGTTNEQFF
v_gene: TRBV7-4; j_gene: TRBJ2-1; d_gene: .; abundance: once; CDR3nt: TGTGCCAGCAGCCCCCGGGCGAGGACCCAATACAATGAGCAGTTCTTC; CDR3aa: CASSPRARTQYNEQFF
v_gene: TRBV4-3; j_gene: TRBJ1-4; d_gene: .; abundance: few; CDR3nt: TGCGCCAGCAGCCTGAAAACGATTATAAAAGCCGAAAAACTGTTTTTT; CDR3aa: CASSLKTIIKAEKLFF
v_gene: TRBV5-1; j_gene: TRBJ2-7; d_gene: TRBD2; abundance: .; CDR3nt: TGCGCCAGCAGCCTGTTAGCGGGGGGCCATGACGAGCAGTACTTC; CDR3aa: CASSLLAGGHDEQYF
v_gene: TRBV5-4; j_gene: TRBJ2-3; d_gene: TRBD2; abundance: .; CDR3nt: TGTGCCAGCAGCAAGACTAGCGGCCAAGGCACAGATACGCAGTATTTT; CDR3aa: CASSKTSGQGTDTQYF
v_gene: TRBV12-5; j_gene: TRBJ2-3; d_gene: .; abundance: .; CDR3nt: TGTGCTAGTGGTTTTCTCTCGCGATTGGATACGCAGTATTTT; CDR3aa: CASGFLSRLDTQYF
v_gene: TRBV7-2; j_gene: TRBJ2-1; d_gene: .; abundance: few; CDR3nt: TGTGCCAGCAGCTTCCTCGGGGGCTCCCTCAGCAATGAGCAGTTCTTC; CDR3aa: CASSFLGGSLSNEQFF
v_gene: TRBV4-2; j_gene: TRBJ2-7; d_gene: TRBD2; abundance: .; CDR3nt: TGTGCCAGCAGCCAAGAGGGACTAGCTCGGACCTACGAGCAGTACTTC; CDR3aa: CASSQEGLARTYEQYF
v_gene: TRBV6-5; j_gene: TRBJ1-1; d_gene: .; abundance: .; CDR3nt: TGTGCCAGCAGTTACCGGAATTGGAACACTGAAGCTTTCTTT; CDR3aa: CASSYRNWNTEAFF
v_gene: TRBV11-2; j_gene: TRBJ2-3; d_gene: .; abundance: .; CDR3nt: TGTGCCAGCAGCTTGGGGGGAGGAGGGGCCGCAGATACGCAGTATTTT; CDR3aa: CASSLGGGGAADTQYF
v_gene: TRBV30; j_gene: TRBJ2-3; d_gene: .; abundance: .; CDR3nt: TGTGCCTGGAGCGGGGACCATACGCAGTATTTT; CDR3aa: CAWSGDHTQYF
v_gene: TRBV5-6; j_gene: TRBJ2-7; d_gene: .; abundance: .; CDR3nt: TGTGCCAGCAGCTTGGGCCCTATGGAGGGCTCCTACGAGCAGTACTTC; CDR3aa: CASSLGPMEGSYEQYF
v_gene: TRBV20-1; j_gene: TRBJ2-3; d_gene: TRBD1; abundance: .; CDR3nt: TGCAGTGCTACCGGGACAGGGGTCGGAGATACGCAGTATTTT; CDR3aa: CSATGTGVGDTQYF
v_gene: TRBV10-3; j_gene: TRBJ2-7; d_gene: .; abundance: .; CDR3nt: TGTGCCATCAGTGACCCCCCAGTCTCCTACGAGCAGTACTTC; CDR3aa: CAISDPPVSYEQYF
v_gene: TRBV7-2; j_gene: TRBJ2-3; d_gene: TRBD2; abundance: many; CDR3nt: TGTGCCAGCAGCCAGGGCGGGGGAGATACGCAGTATTTT; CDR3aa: CASSQGGGDTQYF
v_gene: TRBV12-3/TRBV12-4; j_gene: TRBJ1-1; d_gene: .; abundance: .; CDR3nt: TGTGCCAGCAGTTGGCGGGTATTTGGGGAGAGGACTGAAGCTTTCTTT; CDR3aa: CASSWRVFGERTEAFF
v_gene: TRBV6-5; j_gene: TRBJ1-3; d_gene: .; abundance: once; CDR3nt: TGTGCCAGCAGCCGGGGACGATCCTCTGGAAACACCATATATTTT; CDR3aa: CASSRGRSSGNTIYF
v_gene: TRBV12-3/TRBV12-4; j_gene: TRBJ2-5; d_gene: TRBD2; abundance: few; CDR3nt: TGTGCCAGCAGTGCCGGGACTAGCGGGGGGTTGACCCAGTACTTC; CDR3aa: CASSAGTSGGLTQYF
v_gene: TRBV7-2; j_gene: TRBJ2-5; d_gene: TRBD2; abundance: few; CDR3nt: TGTGCCAGCAGCCTGACTAGCGGGACATACCAAGAGACCCAGTACTTC; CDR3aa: CASSLTSGTYQETQYF
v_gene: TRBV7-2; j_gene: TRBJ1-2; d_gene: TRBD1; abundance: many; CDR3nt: TGTGCCAGCTCTCGGGGACAGGGAGCCTTTAACTATGGCTACACCTTC; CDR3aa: CASSRGQGAFNYGYTF